This T cell receptor (beta chain) was sequenced for a study of shared clonotypes between healthy human individuals. CDR3 length: 17 residues. Losses at the gene ends were 3 bases for V and 0 bases for J; bases not matched to a gene: 5. In germline, CDR1 is SGHAT, CDR2 FQNNGV. Repertoires were generated with immunoSEQ multiplex PCR, while TCRdb's copy carries only in-frame clones and drops some. The table has roughly 640,000 clones, roughly 70% seen once. This clone occurred once. The clonotype was recovered from a woman younger than 45 in good health. The specimen was memory CD4+ T cells sorted from blood. As to subset: CD45RA-negative fraction. The chain recombines TRBV11-2 with TRBJ2-3; 11 positions agree with TRBD2. CDR3 protein: CASSFIRTSGSTDTQYF. As DNA, the CDR3 is TGTGCCAGCAGCTTTATCAGGACTAGCGGGAGCACAGATACGCAGTATTTT.